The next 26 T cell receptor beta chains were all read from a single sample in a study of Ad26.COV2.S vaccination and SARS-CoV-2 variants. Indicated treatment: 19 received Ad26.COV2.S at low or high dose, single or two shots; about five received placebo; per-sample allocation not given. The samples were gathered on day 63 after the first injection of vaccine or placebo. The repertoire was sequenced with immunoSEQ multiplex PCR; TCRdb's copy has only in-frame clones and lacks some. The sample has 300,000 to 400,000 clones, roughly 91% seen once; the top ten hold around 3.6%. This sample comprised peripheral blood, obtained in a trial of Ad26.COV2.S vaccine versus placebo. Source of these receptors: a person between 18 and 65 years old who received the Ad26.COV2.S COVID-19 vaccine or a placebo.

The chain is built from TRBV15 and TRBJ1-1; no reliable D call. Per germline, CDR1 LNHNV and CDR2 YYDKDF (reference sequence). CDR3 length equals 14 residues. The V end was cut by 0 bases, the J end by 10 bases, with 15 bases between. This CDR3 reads CATSRERPHAGAFF. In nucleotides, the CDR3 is TGTGCCACCAGCAGAGAACGTCCCCATGCCGGAGCTTTCTTT.

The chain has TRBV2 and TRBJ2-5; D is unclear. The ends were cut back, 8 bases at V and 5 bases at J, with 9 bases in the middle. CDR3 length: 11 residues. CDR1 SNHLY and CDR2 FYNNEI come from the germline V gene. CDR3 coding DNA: TGTGCCAGCGAGGTTGCGGAGACCCAGTACTTC. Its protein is CASEVAETQYF.

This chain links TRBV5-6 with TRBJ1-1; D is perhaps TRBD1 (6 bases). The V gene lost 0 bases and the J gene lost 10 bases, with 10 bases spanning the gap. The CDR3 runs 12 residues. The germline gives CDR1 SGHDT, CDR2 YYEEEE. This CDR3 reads CASSLGTQGAFF. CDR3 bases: TGTGCCAGCAGCTTGGGGACACAGGGAGCTTTCTTT.

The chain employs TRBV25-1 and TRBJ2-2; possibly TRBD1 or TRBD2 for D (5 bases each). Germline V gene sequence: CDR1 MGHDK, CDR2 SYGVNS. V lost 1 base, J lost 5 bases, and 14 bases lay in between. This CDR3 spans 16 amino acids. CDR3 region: CASSEFRSGATGELFF. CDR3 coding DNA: TGTGCCAGCAGTGAATTCAGGTCCGGGGCGACCGGGGAGCTGTTTTTT.

CDR3 sequence reads: CASSPRGTDNEKLFF. The CDR3 nucleotides are TGTGCCAGCTCACCACGGGGGACAGATAATGAAAAACTGTTTTTT. This rearrangement joins TRBV18 to TRBJ1-4, with 7 bases that match TRBD1. Germline CDR1 reads KGHSH; CDR2 reads LQKENI. The length of the CDR3 is 15 residues. V shed 1 base and J 4 bases; nucleotides not matched to a gene: 3.

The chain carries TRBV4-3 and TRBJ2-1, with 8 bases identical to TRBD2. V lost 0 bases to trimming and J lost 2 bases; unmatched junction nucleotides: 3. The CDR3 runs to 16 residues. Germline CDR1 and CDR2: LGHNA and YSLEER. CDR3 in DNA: TGCGCCAGCAGCCAAGATCGGGGGGGGGCCTACAATGAGCAGTTCTTC. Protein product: CASSQDRGGAYNEQFF.

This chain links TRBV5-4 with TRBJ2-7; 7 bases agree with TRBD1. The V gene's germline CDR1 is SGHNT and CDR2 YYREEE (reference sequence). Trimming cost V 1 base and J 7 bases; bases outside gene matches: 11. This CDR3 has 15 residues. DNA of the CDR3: TGTGCCAGCAGCTTGAATCTTAAGGGGGCAAAGGAGCAGTACTTC. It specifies CASSLNLKGAKEQYF.

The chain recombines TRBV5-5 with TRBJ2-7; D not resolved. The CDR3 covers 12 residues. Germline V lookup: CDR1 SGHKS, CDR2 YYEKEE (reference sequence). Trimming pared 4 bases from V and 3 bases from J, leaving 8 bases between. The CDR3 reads CASSPRDYEQYF. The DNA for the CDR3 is TGTGCCAGCAGCCCAAGGGACTACGAGCAGTACTTC. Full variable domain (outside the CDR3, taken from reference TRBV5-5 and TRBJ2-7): DAGVTQSPTHLIKTRGQQVTLRCSPISGHKSVSWYQQVLGQGPQFIFQYYEKEERGRGNFPDRFSARQFPNYSSELNVNALLLGDSALYLCASSPRDYEQYFGPGTRLTVT.

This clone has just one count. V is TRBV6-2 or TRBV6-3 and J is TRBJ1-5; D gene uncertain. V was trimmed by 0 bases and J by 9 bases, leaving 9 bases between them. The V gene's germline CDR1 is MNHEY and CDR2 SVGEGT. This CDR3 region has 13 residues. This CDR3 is CASSYSTSRPQHF. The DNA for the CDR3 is TGTGCCAGCAGTTACTCGACTTCCCGGCCCCAGCATTTT.

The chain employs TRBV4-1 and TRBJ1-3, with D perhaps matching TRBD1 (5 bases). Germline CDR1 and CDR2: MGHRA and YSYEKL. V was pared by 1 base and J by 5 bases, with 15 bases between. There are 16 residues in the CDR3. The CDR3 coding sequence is TGCGCCAGCAGCCAAGGGCCGGGACGGAATAGAAACACCATATATTTT. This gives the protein CASSQGPGRNRNTIYF.

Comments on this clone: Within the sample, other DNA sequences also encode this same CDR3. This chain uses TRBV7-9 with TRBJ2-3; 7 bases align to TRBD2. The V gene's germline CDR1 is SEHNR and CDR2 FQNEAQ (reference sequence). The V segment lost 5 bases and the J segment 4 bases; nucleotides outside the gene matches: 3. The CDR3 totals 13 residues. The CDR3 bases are TGTGCCAGCAGCCCCACTAGCGCAGATACGCAGTATTTT. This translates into CASSPTSADTQYF.

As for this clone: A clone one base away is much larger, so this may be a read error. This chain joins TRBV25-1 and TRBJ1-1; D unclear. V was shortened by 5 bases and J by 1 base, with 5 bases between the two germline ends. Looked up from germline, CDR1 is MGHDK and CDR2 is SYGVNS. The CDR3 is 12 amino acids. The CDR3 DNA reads TGTGCCAGCAGTATTGGGAACACTGAAGCTTTCTTT. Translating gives CASSIGNTEAFF.

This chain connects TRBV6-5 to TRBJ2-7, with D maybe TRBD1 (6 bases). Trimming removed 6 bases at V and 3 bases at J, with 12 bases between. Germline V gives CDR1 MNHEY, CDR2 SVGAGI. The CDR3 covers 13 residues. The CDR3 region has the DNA TGTGCCAGCAGACCGGGACATCTCTACGAGCAGTACTTC. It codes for CASRPGHLYEQYF.

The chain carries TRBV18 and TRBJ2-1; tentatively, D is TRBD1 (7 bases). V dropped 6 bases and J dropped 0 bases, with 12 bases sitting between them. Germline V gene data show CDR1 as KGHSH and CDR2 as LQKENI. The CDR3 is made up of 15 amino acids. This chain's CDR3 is CASSRQGGSYNEQFF. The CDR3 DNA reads TGTGCCAGCTCCCGGCAGGGGGGCTCCTACAATGAGCAGTTCTTC.

The CDR3 DNA is TGTGCCAGCAGCTTAGGATGGACAAGACGGGGCACCGGGGAGCTGTTTTTT. The encoded protein is CASSLGWTRRGTGELFF. The V and J genes are TRBV7-9 and TRBJ2-2, with D tentatively TRBD1 or TRBD2 (5 bases each). CDR1 and CDR2 (germline): SEHNR, FQNEAQ (reference sequence). Deletions cut 1 base from V and 4 bases from J, with 16 bases between. CDR3 size: 17 residues. Looking up the rest from reference TRBV7-9 and TRBJ2-2 gives the full variable domain: DTGVSQNPRHKITKRGQNVTFRCDPISEHNRLYWYRQTLGQGPEFLTYFQNEAQLEKSRLLSDRFSAERPKGSFSTLEIQRTEQGDSAMYLCASSLGWTRRGTGELFFGEGSRLTVL.

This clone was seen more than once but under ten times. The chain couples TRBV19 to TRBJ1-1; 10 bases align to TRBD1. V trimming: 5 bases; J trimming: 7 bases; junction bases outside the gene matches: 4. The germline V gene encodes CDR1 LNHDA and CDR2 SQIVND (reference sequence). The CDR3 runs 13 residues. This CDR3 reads CASSQRTGGEAFF. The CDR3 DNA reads TGTGCCAGTAGTCAACGGACAGGGGGTGAAGCTTTCTTT.

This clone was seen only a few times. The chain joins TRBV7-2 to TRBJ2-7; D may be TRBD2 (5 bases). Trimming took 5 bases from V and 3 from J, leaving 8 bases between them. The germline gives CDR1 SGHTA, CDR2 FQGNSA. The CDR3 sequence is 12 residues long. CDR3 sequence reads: CASSLRDYEQYF. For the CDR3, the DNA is TGTGCCAGCAGCCTCCGGGACTACGAGCAGTACTTC.

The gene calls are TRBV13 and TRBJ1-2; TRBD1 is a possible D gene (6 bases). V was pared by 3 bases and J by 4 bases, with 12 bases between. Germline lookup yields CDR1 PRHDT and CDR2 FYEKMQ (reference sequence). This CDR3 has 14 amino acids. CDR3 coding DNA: TGTGCCAGCAGCTTCGCAGGGGCGGGCTATGGCTACACCTTC. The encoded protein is CASSFAGAGYGYTF.

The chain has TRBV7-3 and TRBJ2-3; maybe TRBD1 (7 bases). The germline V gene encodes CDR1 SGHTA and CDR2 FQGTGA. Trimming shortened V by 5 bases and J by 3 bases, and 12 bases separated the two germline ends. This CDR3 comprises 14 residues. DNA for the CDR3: TGTGCCAGCAGCACCAGGGGGAGGACAGATACGCAGTATTTT. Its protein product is CASSTRGRTDTQYF.

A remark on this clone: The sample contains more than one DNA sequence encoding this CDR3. The CDR3 region has the DNA TGTGCCAGCAGTACTAGCGGGGGGGCCTACAATGAGCAGTTCTTC. Protein product: CASSTSGGAYNEQFF. This chain connects TRBV21-1 to TRBJ2-1; the D call in the table, TRBD2, was not verified against the DNA. TRBV21-1 is described as a pseudogene. The CDR3 sequence is 15 residues long.

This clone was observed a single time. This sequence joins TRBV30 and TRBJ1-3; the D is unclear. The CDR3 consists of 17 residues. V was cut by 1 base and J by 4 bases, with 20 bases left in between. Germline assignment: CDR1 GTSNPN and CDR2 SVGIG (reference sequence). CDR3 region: CAWSGWLGGLSGNTIYF. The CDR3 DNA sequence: TGTGCCTGGAGTGGCTGGCTTGGCGGTTTATCGGGAAACACCATATATTTT.

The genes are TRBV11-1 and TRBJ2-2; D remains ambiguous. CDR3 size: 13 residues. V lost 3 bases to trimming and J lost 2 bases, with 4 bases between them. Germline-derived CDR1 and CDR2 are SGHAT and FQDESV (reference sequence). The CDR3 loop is CASSLVNTGELFF. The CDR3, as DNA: TGTGCCAGCAGCTTGGTTAACACCGGGGAGCTGTTTTTT.

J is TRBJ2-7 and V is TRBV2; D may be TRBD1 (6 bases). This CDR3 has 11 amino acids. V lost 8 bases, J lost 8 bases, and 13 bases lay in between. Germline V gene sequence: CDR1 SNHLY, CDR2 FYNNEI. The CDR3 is CASGTSAKQYF. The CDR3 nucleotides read TGTGCCAGCGGGACATCGGCTAAGCAGTACTTC.

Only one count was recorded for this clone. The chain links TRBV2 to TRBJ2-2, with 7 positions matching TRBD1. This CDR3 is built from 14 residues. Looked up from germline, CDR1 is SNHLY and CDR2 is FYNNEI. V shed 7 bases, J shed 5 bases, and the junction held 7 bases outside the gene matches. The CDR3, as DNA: TGTGCCAGCACCCGACAGGGCGAAACCGGGGAGCTGTTTTTT. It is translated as CASTRQGETGELFF. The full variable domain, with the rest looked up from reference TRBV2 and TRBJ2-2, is EPEVTQTPSHQVTQMGQEVILRCVPISNHLYFYWYRQILGQKVEFLVSFYNNEISEKSEIFDDQFSVERPDGSNFTLKIRSTKLEDSAMYFCASTRQGETGELFFGEGSRLTVL.

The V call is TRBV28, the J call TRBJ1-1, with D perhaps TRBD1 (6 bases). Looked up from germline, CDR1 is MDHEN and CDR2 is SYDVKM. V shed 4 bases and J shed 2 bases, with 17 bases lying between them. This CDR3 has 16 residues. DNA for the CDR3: TGTGCCAGCAGTTCCCTCTTCGCGGGGGGCAACACTGAAGCTTTCTTT. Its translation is CASSSLFAGGNTEAFF.

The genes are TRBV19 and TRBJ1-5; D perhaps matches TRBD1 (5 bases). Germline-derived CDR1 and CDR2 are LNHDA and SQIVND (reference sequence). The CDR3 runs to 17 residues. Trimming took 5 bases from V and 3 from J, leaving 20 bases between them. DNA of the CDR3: TGTGCCAGTAGTGTTGGTGGGGCCAGGACATCCAATCAGCCCCAGCATTTT. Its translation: CASSVGGARTSNQPQHF.